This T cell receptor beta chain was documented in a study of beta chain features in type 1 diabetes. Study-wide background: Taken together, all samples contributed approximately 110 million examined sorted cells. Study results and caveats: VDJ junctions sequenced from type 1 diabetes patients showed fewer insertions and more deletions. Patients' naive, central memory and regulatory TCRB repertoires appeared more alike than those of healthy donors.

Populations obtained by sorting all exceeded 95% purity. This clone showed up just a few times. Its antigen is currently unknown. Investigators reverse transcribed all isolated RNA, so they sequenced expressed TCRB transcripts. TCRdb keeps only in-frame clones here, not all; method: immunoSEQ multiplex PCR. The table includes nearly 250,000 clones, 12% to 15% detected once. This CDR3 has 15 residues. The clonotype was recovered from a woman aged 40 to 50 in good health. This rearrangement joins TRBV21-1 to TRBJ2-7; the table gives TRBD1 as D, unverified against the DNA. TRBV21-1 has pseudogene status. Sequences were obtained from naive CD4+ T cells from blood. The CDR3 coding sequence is TGTGCCAGCAGCTGCCGGGACAGGTCATTCTACGAGCAGTACTTC. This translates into CASSCRDRSFYEQYF.